The rows below give T cell receptor beta chains drawn from one sample of a study of blood T cell repertoires in COVID-19. Sequencing used immunoSEQ multiplex PCR; TCRdb keeps in-frame clones, though not all of them. The table includes approximately 300,000 clones, around 84% detected once. The sample comprised PBMCs or T cells enriched from blood (not recorded which). The receptors were gathered from a woman aged 25 to 39 who had been exposed to COVID-19. Each CDR3 is given with its conserved first and last residue. D genes are given only for firm matches. Size values are once, few and many counts, or a class for expanded clones, and some rows have none.

NA	TRBD2	TRBV10-3	TRBJ2-7	CAIAGGTYEQYF	TGTGCCATAGCGGGAGGGACCTACGAGCAGTACTTC
NA	TRBD2	TRBV27	TRBJ2-7	CASSARGGLYEQYF	TGTGCCAGCAGCGCGCGGGGGGGCCTCTACGAGCAGTACTTC
NA	NA	TRBV27	TRBJ1-6	CASSLEGFANSPLHF	TGTGCCAGCAGTTTAGAGGGTTTCGCCAATTCACCCCTCCACTTT
NA	NA	TRBV7-2	TRBJ1-3	CASSLEDRAGNTIYF	TGTGCCAGCAGCTTAGAAGACAGAGCTGGAAACACCATATATTTT
many	NA	TRBV2	TRBJ2-1	CASSIEGTLSYNEQFF	TGTGCCAGCAGTATCGAAGGGACTCTCTCCTACAATGAGCAGTTCTTC
NA	NA	TRBV2	TRBJ1-5	CASRGDINQPQHF	TGTGCCAGCAGGGGGGACATCAATCAGCCCCAGCATTTT
NA	TRBD1	TRBV27	TRBJ1-1	CASTTGGPGNTEAFF	TGTGCCAGCACCACAGGGGGGCCGGGGAACACTGAAGCTTTCTTT
once	NA	TRBV19	TRBJ2-3	CASSISGHGGTDTQYF	TGTGCCAGTAGTATAAGCGGGCATGGGGGCACAGATACGCAGTATTTT
large	NA	TRBV27	TRBJ2-4	CASSLSGRNPQLAKNIQYF	TGTGCCAGCAGTCTTAGCGGACGGAACCCCCAACTAGCCAAAAACATTCAGTACTTC
NA	TRBD2	TRBV27	TRBJ2-3	CASSPYPISGRARGTDTQYF	TGTGCCAGCAGTCCGTATCCTATTAGCGGGAGGGCCCGGGGCACAGATACGCAGTATTTT
NA	TRBD2	TRBV6-5	TRBJ2-7	CASSTSGSEQYF	TGTGCCAGCAGTACTAGCGGGAGCGAGCAGTACTTC
NA	TRBD1	TRBV27	TRBJ2-5	CATSSDRSQETQYF	TGTGCCACCAGTTCGGACAGGAGCCAAGAGACCCAGTACTTC
NA	NA	TRBV4-3	TRBJ1-2	CASSQIGSITNYGYTF	TGCGCCAGCAGCCAAATCGGGTCTATTACTAACTATGGCTACACCTTC
NA	NA	TRBV5-6	TRBJ2-3	CASSISGTSTDTQYF	TGTGCCAGCAGCATTAGCGGAACTAGCACAGATACGCAGTATTTT
NA	TRBD2	TRBV4-1	TRBJ2-1	CASSQDGTSYNEQFF	TGCGCCAGCAGCCAAGATGGGACTAGCTACAATGAGCAGTTCTTC
NA	NA	TRBV5-5	TRBJ2-3	CASSWVGSGTDTQYF	TGTGCCAGCAGCTGGGTCGGGAGTGGGACAGATACGCAGTATTTT
few	NA	TRBV11-3	TRBJ2-1	CASSSYGAGYDEQFF	TGTGCCAGCAGCTCTTACGGCGCAGGGTACGATGAGCAGTTCTTC
once	TRBD2	TRBV24-1	TRBJ2-1	CATSAFSGTSGGVFKNEQFF	TGTGCCACCAGTGCGTTCTCCGGGACTAGCGGGGGGGTTTTTAAGAATGAGCAGTTCTTC
NA	TRBD1	TRBV4-2	TRBJ2-7	CASSRRLPVPGQGGKSYEQYF	TGTGCCAGCAGCCGTCGTTTGCCGGTTCCGGGACAGGGGGGAAAGTCCTACGAGCAGTACTTC
NA	TRBD1	TRBV19	TRBJ2-2	CASSIGTGVRGELFF	TGTGCCAGTAGTATTGGGACAGGGGTCCGCGGGGAGCTGTTTTTT
NA	NA	TRBV5-4	TRBJ2-2	CASSSQGNTGELFF	TGTGCCAGCAGCTCACAGGGAAACACCGGGGAGCTGTTTTTT
NA	NA	TRBV5-8	TRBJ1-1	CASSPVRFRAFF	TGTGCCAGCAGCCCGGTACGTTTTCGAGCTTTCTTT
NA	TRBD2	TRBV9	TRBJ2-7	CASSATTSGGMGEQYF	TGTGCCAGCAGCGCAACGACTAGCGGTGGAATGGGCGAGCAGTACTTC
NA	TRBD1	TRBV19	TRBJ1-1	CASSVPGQGNTEAFF	TGTGCCAGTAGCGTTCCCGGACAGGGGAACACTGAAGCTTTCTTT
NA	NA	TRBV6-5	TRBJ2-4	CASSYGGGAYIQYF	TGTGCCAGCAGTTACGGAGGGGGCGCGTACATTCAGTACTTC
once	TRBD1	TRBV19	TRBJ1-5	CASSAGTGGYSNQPQHF	TGTGCCAGTAGTGCAGGGACAGGGGGCTATAGCAATCAGCCCCAGCATTTT
once	NA	TRBV12-3/TRBV12-4	TRBJ1-1	CASSFLENTEAFF	TGTGCCAGCAGTTTTCTAGAGAACACTGAAGCTTTCTTT
once	NA	TRBV28	TRBJ1-1	CASTPGHLNTEAFF	TGTGCCAGCACGCCGGGACACTTGAACACTGAAGCTTTCTTT
NA	NA	TRBV3-1/TRBV3-2	TRBJ2-7	CASSPGTHYEQYF	TGTGCCAGCAGCCCCGGGACACACTACGAGCAGTACTTC
NA	NA	TRBV5-1	TRBJ1-1	CASSSGTGRGNTEAFF	TGCGCCAGCAGTTCAGGCACAGGGAGAGGGAACACTGAAGCTTTCTTT
few	NA	TRBV4-3	TRBJ1-5	CASSQDWAGNQPQHF	TGCGCCAGCAGCCAAGATTGGGCAGGGAATCAGCCCCAGCATTTT
NA	NA	TRBV7-6	TRBJ2-2	CASSLGGSGELFF	TGTGCCAGCAGCTTAGGAGGTTCCGGGGAGCTGTTTTTT
once	NA	TRBV14	TRBJ2-2	CASSRQVTGELFF	TGTGCCAGCAGCCGACAGGTCACCGGGGAGCTGTTTTTT
NA	TRBD1	TRBV19	TRBJ1-1	CASSPRRQGGGTEAFF	TGTGCCAGTTCTCCCCGGAGACAGGGTGGAGGTACTGAAGCTTTCTTT
NA	TRBD2	TRBV7-2	TRBJ2-7	CASRTSGGPKEQYF	TGTGCCAGTCGGACTAGCGGGGGACCTAAGGAGCAGTACTTC
NA	NA	TRBV27	TRBJ1-4	CASSLRIGGLREKLFF	TGTGCCAGCAGTTTGCGGATAGGCGGGTTGCGGGAAAAACTGTTTTTT
NA	NA	TRBV28	TRBJ2-7	CASSSPSNEQYF	TGTGCCAGCAGTTCCCCATCTAACGAGCAGTACTTC
NA	NA	TRBV5-1	TRBJ1-1	CASSPGGGGGTEAFF	TGCGCCAGCAGCCCCGGGGGGGGCGGTGGCACTGAAGCTTTCTTT
NA	NA	TRBV7-7	TRBJ2-2	CASSLGGEGSPGELFF	TGTGCTAGCAGCTTAGGGGGGGAGGGTAGCCCCGGGGAGCTGTTTTTT
once	NA	TRBV4-1	TRBJ2-1	CASSQGRNRNNEQFF	TGCGCCAGCAGCCAAGGTCGTAACAGGAACAATGAGCAGTTCTTC
NA	NA	TRBV7-9	TRBJ2-3	CASSSQTRKVTDTQYF	TGTGCCAGCAGCTCGCAGACAAGGAAGGTGACAGATACGCAGTATTTT